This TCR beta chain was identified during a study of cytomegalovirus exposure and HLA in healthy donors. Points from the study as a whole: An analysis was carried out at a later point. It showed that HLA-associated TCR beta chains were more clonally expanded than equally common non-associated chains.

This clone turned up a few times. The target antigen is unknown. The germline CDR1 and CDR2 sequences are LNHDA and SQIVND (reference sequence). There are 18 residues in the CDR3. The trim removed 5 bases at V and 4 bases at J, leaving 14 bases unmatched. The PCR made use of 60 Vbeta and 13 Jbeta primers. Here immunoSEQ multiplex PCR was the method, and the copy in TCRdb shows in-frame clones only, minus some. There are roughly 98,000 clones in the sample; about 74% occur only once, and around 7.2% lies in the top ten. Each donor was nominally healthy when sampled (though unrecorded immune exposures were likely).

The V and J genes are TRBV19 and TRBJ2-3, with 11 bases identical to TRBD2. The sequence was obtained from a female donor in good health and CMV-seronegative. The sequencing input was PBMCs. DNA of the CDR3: TGTGCCAGTAGTCAACCCTTACTACTAGCGGGGGTTGCAGATACGCAGTATTTT. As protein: CASSQPLLLAGVADTQYF.